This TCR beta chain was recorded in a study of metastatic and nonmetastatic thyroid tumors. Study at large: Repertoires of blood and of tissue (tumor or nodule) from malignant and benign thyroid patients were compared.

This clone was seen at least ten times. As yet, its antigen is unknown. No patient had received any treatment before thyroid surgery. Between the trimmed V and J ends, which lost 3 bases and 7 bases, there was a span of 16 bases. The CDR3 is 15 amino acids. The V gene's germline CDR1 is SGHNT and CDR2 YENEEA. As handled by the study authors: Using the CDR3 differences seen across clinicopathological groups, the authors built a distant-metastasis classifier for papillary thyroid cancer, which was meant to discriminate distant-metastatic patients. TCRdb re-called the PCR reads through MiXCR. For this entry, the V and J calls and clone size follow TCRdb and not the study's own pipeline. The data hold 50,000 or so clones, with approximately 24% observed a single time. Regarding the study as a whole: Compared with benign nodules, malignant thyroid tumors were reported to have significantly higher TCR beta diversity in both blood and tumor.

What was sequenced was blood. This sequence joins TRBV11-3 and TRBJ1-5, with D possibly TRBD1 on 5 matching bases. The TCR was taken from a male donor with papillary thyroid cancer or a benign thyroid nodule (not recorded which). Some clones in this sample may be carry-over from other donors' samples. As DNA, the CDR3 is TGTGCCAGCAGCTTTAGGGGAGACACTGGGCAGCCCCAGCATTTT. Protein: CASSFRGDTGQPQHF.